These 20 T cell receptor beta chains share one sample of origin, sequenced in a study of T cells expressing NK-cell markers. TCRdb reprocessed the 5' RACE reads, with one entry per CDR3 protein and no DNA. This sample's table reports 500,000 to 700,000 distinct CDR3 sequences. Input material: blood T cells: a sorted CD56 or NKG2C T cell subset, CD4+ or CD8+ T cells, or bulk PBMC T cells (not recorded which). These receptors came from a man aged 18 to 29 in good health.

This chain links TRBV5-5 with TRBJ1-2. In germline, CDR1 is SGHKS, CDR2 YYEKEE (reference sequence). The CDR3 totals 16 residues. This CDR3 is CASSLGAGLKYYGYTF.

V gene TRBV12-3 or TRBV12-4 combines with J gene TRBJ1-2. This CDR3 has 14 residues. The CDR3 is CASSFGRTNYGYTF.

This chain connects TRBV12-3 or TRBV12-4 to TRBJ2-5; TCRdb's assignment of TRBD1 cannot be checked, as there is no DNA. This CDR3 contains 14 residues. CDR3 residues: CASNPGGGSRTQYF.

V is TRBV12-3 or TRBV12-4 and J is TRBJ2-7. The CDR3 has 14 residues. The CDR3 protein is CASSSPAGVHEQYF.

The rearrangement links TRBV6-5 to TRBJ2-7. Germline V gives CDR1 MNHEY, CDR2 SVGAGI. CDR3 length equals 15 residues. This CDR3 is CASSYSTYLRDEQYF.

The gene calls are TRBV9 and TRBJ2-7; TCRdb's D call of TRBD1 is untestable without DNA. Germline lookup yields CDR1 SGDLS and CDR2 YYNGEE. The CDR3 extends over 13 amino acids. The CDR3 loop reads CASSVETGREQYF.

The chain couples TRBV7-8 to TRBJ2-3; checking the TCRdb D call of TRBD1 is not possible without DNA. The CDR3 extends over 15 amino acids. Germline CDR1 is SGHVS and CDR2 is FQNEAQ. This CDR3 is CASSLEAVSPDTQYF.

The chain carries TRBV19 and TRBJ2-2. The CDR3 extends over 11 amino acids. Germline CDR1 reads LNHDA; CDR2 reads SQIVND (reference sequence). This CDR3 reads CASSTLLGLFF.

This sequence joins TRBV19 and TRBJ2-1; TCRdb calls TRBD1, which cannot be checked without DNA. This CDR3 is 15 amino acids long. Germline lookup yields CDR1 LNHDA and CDR2 SQIVND (reference sequence). The CDR3 spells CASSIAGTAYNEQFF.

V usage is TRBV20-1 and J usage is TRBJ2-5; TCRdb lists TRBD2, though no DNA is available to test this call. Germline V gene sequence: CDR1 DFQATT, CDR2 SNEGSKA (reference sequence). The CDR3 is 14 residues long. The CDR3 is CSARGLADQETQYF.

The chain employs TRBV28 and TRBJ1-2; with no DNA, the TCRdb D assignment of TRBD1 cannot be verified. Per the germline V gene, CDR1 is MDHEN and CDR2 is SYDVKM. CDR3 length equals 15 residues. The CDR3 reads CASSLLGQGVYGYTF.

This chain connects TRBV4-2 to TRBJ1-1; the D gene TCRdb calls, TRBD1, cannot be checked with no DNA. Germline V gene sequence: CDR1 LGHNA, CDR2 YNFKEQ. This CDR3 contains 18 residues. The CDR3 spells CASSQDNRGPNMNTEAFF.

The genes are TRBV7-2 and TRBJ2-7; TCRdb names TRBD1, which stays unverified in the absence of DNA. Per the germline V gene, CDR1 is SGHTA and CDR2 is FQGNSA. CDR3 length equals 14 residues. The CDR3 loop is CASSPGLRRAEQYF.

The V gene is TRBV30, the J gene TRBJ2-1. Germline V gene sequence: CDR1 GTSNPN, CDR2 SVGIG (reference sequence). The length of the CDR3 is 11 residues. Here the CDR3 reads CAWRLMGEQFF.

This rearrangement joins TRBV12-3 or TRBV12-4 to TRBJ1-4. The CDR3 extends over 16 amino acids. CDR3 protein: CASSRGTLATNEKLFF.

The V and J genes are TRBV28 and TRBJ2-5; TCRdb calls TRBD1, which cannot be checked without DNA. Germline CDR1 reads MDHEN; CDR2 reads SYDVKM. This CDR3 is built from 14 residues. CDR3 region: CASTLSDRKETQYF.

This chain uses TRBV2 with TRBJ2-2; the TRBD2 assignment by TCRdb is unverifiable without DNA. CDR3 length equals 17 residues. From germline, CDR1 is SNHLY and CDR2 FYNNEI. The CDR3 sequence: CATEGARLAENTGELFF. Variable domain in full (rest from reference TRBV2 and TRBJ2-2): EPEVTQTPSHQVTQMGQEVILRCVPISNHLYFYWYRQILGQKVEFLVSFYNNEISEKSEIFDDQFSVERPDGSNFTLKIRSTKLEDSAMYFCATEGARLAENTGELFFGEGSRLTVL.

This chain joins TRBV12-3 or TRBV12-4 and TRBJ2-1. The CDR3 has 14 residues. The CDR3 here is CASSYSGSYNEQFF.

V and J are TRBV10-3 and TRBJ2-1; TCRdb designates TRBD2, a call that cannot be tested without DNA. The length of the CDR3 is 12 residues. CDR1 ENHRY and CDR2 SYGVKD come from the germline V gene. This CDR3 is CAISESGDSQFF.

The CDR3: CASSSFDRLYEQYF. The V call is TRBV27, the J call TRBJ2-7. The CDR3 totals 14 residues. Germline V lookup: CDR1 MNHEY, CDR2 SMNVEV (reference sequence).